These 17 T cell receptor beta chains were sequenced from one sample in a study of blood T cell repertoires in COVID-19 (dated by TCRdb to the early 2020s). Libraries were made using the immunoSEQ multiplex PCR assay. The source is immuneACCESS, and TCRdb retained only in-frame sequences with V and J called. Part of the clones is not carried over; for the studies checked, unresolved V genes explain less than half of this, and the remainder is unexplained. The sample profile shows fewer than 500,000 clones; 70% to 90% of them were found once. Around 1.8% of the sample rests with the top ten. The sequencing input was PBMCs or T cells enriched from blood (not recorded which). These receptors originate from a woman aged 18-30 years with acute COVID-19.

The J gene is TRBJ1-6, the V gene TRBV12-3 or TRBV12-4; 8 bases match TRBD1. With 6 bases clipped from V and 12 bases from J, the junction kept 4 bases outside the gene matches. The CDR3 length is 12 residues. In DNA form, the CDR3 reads TGTGCCAGCAGCCAGGGGGCAGGACCCCTCCACTTT. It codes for CASSQGAGPLHF.

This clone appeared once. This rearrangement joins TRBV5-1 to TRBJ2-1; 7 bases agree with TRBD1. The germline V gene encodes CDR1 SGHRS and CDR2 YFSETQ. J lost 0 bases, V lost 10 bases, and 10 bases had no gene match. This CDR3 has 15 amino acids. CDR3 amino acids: CAGSRDSASYNEQFF. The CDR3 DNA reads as TGCGCCGGATCTCGGGACAGTGCCTCCTACAATGAGCAGTTCTTC.

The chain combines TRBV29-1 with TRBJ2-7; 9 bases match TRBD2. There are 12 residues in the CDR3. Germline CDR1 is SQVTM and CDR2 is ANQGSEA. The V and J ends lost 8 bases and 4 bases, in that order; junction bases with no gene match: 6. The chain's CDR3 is CSCGGGGYEQYF. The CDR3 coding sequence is TGCAGCTGCGGGGGGGGAGGTTACGAGCAGTACTTC.

The DNA of the CDR3 is TGTGCCAGTAGTATACCCCCGACAGGGCGCAATCAGCCCCAGCATTTT. Encoded protein: CASSIPPTGRNQPQHF. The chain couples TRBV19 to TRBJ1-5; 7 bases fit TRBD1. With V trimmed by 2 bases and J by 2 bases, 6 bases remained unmatched. The CDR3 runs to 16 residues. The germline CDR1 and CDR2 sequences are LNHDA and SQIVND (reference sequence).

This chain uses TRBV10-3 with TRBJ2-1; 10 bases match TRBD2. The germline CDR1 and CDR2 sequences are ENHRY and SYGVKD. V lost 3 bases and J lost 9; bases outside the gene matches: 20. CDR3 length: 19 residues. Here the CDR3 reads CAISDHLSGRAFHGLEQFF. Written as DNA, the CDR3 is TGTGCCATCAGTGACCACCTGAGCGGGAGGGCCTTCCATGGACTTGAGCAGTTCTTC.

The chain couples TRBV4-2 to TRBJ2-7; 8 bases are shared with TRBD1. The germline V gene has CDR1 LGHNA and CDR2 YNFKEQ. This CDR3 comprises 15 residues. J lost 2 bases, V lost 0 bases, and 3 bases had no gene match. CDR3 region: CASSQDWTGTYEQYF. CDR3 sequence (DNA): TGTGCCAGCAGCCAAGATTGGACAGGGACCTACGAGCAGTACTTC.

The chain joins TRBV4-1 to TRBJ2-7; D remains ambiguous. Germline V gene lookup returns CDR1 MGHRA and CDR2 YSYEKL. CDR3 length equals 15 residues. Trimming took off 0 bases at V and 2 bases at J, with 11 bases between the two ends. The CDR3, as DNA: TGCGCCAGCAGCCAAGATCCCGCAGGTACCTACGAGCAGTACTTC. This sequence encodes CASSQDPAGTYEQYF.

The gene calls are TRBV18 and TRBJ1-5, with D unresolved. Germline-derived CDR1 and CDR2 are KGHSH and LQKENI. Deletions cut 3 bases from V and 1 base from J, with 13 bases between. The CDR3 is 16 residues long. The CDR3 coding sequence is TGTGCCAGCTCACCGCTCAGCGTTGGCAGCAATCAGCCCCAGCATTTT. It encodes CASSPLSVGSNQPQHF.

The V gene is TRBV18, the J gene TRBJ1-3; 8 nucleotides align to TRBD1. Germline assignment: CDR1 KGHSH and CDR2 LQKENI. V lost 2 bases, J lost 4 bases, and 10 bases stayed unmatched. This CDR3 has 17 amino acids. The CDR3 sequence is CASSPRGQGIGGNTIYF. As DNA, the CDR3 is TGTGCCAGCTCACCAAGAGGACAGGGAATAGGCGGAAACACCATATATTTT.

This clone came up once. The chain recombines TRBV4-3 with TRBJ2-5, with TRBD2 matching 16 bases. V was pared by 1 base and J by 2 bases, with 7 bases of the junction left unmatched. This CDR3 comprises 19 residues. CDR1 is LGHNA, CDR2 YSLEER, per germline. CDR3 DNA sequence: TGCGCCAGCAGCCAAGTCTGGGGACTAGCGGGAGGGCCACAAGAGACCCAGTACTTC. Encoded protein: CASSQVWGLAGGPQETQYF.

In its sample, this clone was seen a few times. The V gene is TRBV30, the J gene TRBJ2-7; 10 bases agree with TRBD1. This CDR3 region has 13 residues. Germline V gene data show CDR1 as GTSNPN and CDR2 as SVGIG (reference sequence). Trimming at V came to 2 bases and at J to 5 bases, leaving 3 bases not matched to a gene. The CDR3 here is CAWSTGTGDEQYF. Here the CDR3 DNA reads TGTGCCTGGAGTACCGGGACAGGGGACGAGCAGTACTTC.

The CDR3 loop reads CASSPAQGARNEQFF. CDR3 DNA: TGTGCCAGCAGTCCTGCCCAGGGGGCGAGAAATGAGCAGTTCTTC. The V call is TRBV6-5, the J call TRBJ2-1; 8 nucleotides match TRBD1. The CDR3 spans 15 residues. The J segment lost 7 bases and the V segment lost 5 bases, leaving 10 bases of the junction unmatched. Germline V lookup: CDR1 MNHEY, CDR2 SVGAGI.

The CDR3 bases are TGTGCCTGGAGGCCCCTAGCGGGAGGGGGTAATGAGCAGTTCTTC. Translated: CAWRPLAGGGNEQFF. V is TRBV30 and J is TRBJ2-1; 12 bases match TRBD2. Germline V CDR1 and CDR2: GTSNPN, SVGIG (reference sequence). Losses at the gene ends were 3 bases for V and 7 bases for J; bases not matched to a gene: 7. This CDR3 is built from 15 residues.

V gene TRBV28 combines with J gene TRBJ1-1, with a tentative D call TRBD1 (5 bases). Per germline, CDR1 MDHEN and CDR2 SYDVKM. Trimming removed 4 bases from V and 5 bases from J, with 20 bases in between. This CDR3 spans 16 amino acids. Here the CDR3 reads CASSWGAGGIGTEAFF. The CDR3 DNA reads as TGTGCCAGCAGTTGGGGCGCCGGGGGAATCGGAACTGAAGCTTTCTTT. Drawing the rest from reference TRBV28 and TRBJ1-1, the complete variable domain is DVKVTQSSRYLVKRTGEKVFLECVQDMDHENMFWYRQDPGLGLRLIYFSYDVKMKEKGDIPEGYSVSREKKERFSLILESASTNQTSMYLCASSWGAGGIGTEAFFGQGTRLTVV.

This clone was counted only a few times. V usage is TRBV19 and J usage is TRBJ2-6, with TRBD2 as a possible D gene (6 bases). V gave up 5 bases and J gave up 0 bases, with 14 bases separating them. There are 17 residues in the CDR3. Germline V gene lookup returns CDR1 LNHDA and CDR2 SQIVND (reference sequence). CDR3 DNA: TGTGCCAGTAGTGCGGGAAATCCCCCCTCTGGGGCCAACGTCCTGACTTTC. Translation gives CASSAGNPPSGANVLTF.

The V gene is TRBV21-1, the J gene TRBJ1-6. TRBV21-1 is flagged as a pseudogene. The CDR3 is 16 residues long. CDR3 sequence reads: CASSRGPGGNNSPLHF. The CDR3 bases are TGTGCCAGCAGCAGAGGACCCGGGGGTAATAATTCACCCCTCCACTTT.

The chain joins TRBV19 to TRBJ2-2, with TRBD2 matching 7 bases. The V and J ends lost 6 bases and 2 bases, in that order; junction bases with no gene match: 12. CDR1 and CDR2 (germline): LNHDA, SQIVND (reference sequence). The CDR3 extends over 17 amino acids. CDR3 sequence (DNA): TGTGCCAGTAGCCCAACCCTCGGGGGGTTAAACACCGGGGAGCTGTTTTTT. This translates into CASSPTLGGLNTGELFF.